This TCR beta chain was recorded in a study of blood T cell repertoires in COVID-19. Study details: Both acute and convalescent COVID-19 samples were obtained from the United States, Italy and Spain.

Deletions cut 3 bases from V and 10 bases from J, with 10 bases between. Germline V lookup: CDR1 GTSNPN, CDR2 SVGIG (reference sequence). The length of the CDR3 is 12 residues. As processed by the authors: Amplification of reference gene primers was used by the study to estimate nucleated cell counts. TCRdb's table, derived via immunoSEQ multiplex PCR, lists solely in-frame clones and lacks some. V, J and clone size reflect that table, while D and trimming were determined from the DNA. The data contain about 52,000 clones, roughly 83% of them singletons. This clone was observed a single time. The sample consisted of peripheral blood. This clonotype originated in an elderly woman with acute or convalescent COVID-19. This chain connects TRBV30 to TRBJ1-6; D call uncertain. The CDR3 nucleotides are TGTGCCTGGAGCGGGATACGGTCACCCCTCCACTTT. Its translation: CAWSGIRSPLHF.